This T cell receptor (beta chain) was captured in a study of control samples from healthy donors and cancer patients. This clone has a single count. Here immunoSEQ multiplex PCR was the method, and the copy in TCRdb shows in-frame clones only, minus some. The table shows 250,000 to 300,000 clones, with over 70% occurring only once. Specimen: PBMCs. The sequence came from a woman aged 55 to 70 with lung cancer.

CDR3 amino acids: CASSLNPPGQGAGEQYF. In DNA form, the CDR3 reads TGCGCCAGCAGCTTGAACCCGCCGGGACAGGGGGCGGGAGAGCAGTACTTC. The chain recombines TRBV5-1 with TRBJ2-7, with 12 bases matching TRBD1. The J segment lost 7 bases and the V segment lost 1 base, leaving 12 bases of the junction unmatched. The germline CDR1 and CDR2 sequences are SGHRS and YFSETQ. This CDR3 comprises 17 residues.